This T cell receptor (beta chain) was captured in a study of blood T cell repertoires in COVID-19. Study in general: Researchers got acute and convalescent COVID-19 samples from the United States, Italy and Spain. PBMCs, B-cell-depleted T cells, or T cells were the source of the cDNA or gDNA that made up the material.

Under the authors' procedure: Reference gene primer amplification in the assay estimated nucleated cell counts. Produced via immunoSEQ multiplex PCR; TCRdb's table is partial and in-frame only. The DNA was the basis for D and trimming; V, J and clone size are from that table. The table lists 300,000 to 450,000 clones, 85% of them singletons. Germline-derived CDR1 and CDR2 are MGHDK and SYGVNS. The ends were cut back, 0 bases at V and 8 bases at J, with 13 bases in the middle. The CDR3 loop spans 14 amino acids. The sequence came from a woman aged 18 to 35 with acute or convalescent COVID-19. The material sequenced was peripheral blood. The chain carries TRBV25-1 and TRBJ1-2; perhaps TRBD1 as D (5 bases). CDR3 bases: TGTGCCAGCAGTGAATATGGTGGGGGGTTGGGCTACACCTTC. Amino acid sequence: CASSEYGGGLGYTF.